Sequencing of this T cell receptor beta chain was carried out in a study of control samples from healthy donors and cancer patients. Only in-frame clones appear in the TCRdb table, and some are missing; sequencing was by immunoSEQ multiplex PCR. Here the sample spans about 77,000 clones, roughly 92% being singletons. The sample taken for sequencing was blood. This sequence originates from an older woman in good health.

The CDR3 coding sequence is TGTGCCTGGTCGGGGCTGACTAGTAATCAGCCCCAGCATTTT. The encoded protein is CAWSGLTSNQPQHF. The chain is built from TRBV30 and TRBJ1-5, with D possibly being TRBD1 (5 bases). From germline, CDR1 is GTSNPN and CDR2 SVGIG (reference sequence). V lost 5 bases and J lost 4, with 15 bases in between. This CDR3 region has 14 residues.